Shown below are 22 T cell receptor beta chains from a single sample sequenced in a study of cytomegalovirus exposure and HLA in healthy donors. Method: immunoSEQ multiplex PCR; TCRdb's copy keeps in-frame clones and lacks some. Of a few hundred thousand clones listed, roughly 89% are singletons. Sample: PBMCs. These receptor sequences come from a woman aged 18-35 years in good health and CMV-seronegative.

The rearrangement uses TRBV28 and TRBJ2-2, with D hard to call. The CDR3 loop spans 11 amino acids. Trimming removed 7 bases from V and 4 bases from J, with 4 bases in between. Germline values: CDR1 MDHEN, CDR2 SYDVKM. The CDR3 DNA reads as TGTGCCAGCACGGGCACCGGGGAGCTGTTTTTT. Its protein is CASTGTGELFF.

This clone was seen once. The chain carries TRBV2 and TRBJ2-5, with 8 bases that match TRBD1. The junction had 8 bases not matched to a gene; V was cut back by 6 bases and J by 5 bases. The CDR3 is 14 amino acids. CDR1 and CDR2 (germline): SNHLY, FYNNEI. The CDR3 DNA sequence: TGTGCCAGCAGATACCCCAGGGGGCGGGAGACCCAGTACTTC. It encodes CASRYPRGRETQYF.

This clone was recorded once. The chain uses TRBV6-5 and TRBJ2-7; 11 nucleotides align to TRBD2. Unmatched junction bases numbered 8, after V lost 0 bases and J lost 7 bases. CDR3 size: 16 residues. Per germline, CDR1 MNHEY and CDR2 SVGAGI. This chain's CDR3 is CASSYSSGLAGGEQYF. CDR3 DNA sequence: TGTGCCAGCAGTTACTCTTCCGGGCTAGCGGGGGGAGAGCAGTACTTC.

V usage is TRBV14 and J usage is TRBJ1-2, with 7 bases that match TRBD1. CDR3 length: 15 amino acids. CDR1 and CDR2 from the germline V gene are SGHDN and FVKESK. The J segment lost 5 bases and the V segment lost 4 bases, leaving 10 bases of the junction unmatched. The CDR3 here is CASSLYFGTDYGYTF. CDR3 sequence (DNA): TGTGCCAGCAGCCTTTATTTTGGGACAGATTATGGCTACACCTTC.

The chain is built from TRBV25-1 and TRBJ2-7; 9 nucleotides align to TRBD1. From germline, CDR1 is MGHDK and CDR2 SYGVNS. The CDR3 runs to 15 residues. V lost 1 base, J lost 3 bases, and 4 bases stayed unmatched. The DNA for the CDR3 is TGTGCCAGCAGTGAATGGACAGGGGCGGGCTACGAGCAGTACTTC. It encodes CASSEWTGAGYEQYF.

A word on this clone: Sequence at one end of the junction differs from germline and may be a read error. The chain employs TRBV5-4 and TRBJ2-1; D is unresolved. Germline loops: CDR1 SGHNT, CDR2 YYREEE (reference sequence). The CDR3 has 13 amino acids. Here the CDR3 DNA reads TGTGCCAGCAGTTTGGACCAGGAAGATGAGCAGTTCTTC. Its translation is CASSLDQEDEQFF.

The V call is TRBV29-1, the J call TRBJ1-1, with TRBD1 identical over 7 bases. Germline V gene sequence: CDR1 SQVTM, CDR2 ANQGSEA. The CDR3 length is 14 residues. Trimming took 4 bases from V and 3 from J; bases not matched to a gene: 8. CDR3 in DNA: TGCAGCGTTGGTAGGGGGCGGTCGGACACTGAAGCTTTCTTT. Encoded protein: CSVGRGRSDTEAFF.

V usage is TRBV5-4 and J usage is TRBJ2-2, with 8 bases that match TRBD1. Looked up from germline, CDR1 is SGHNT and CDR2 is YYREEE (reference sequence). V trimming: 4 bases; J trimming: 6 bases; junction bases outside the gene matches: 11. There are 16 residues in the CDR3. The CDR3 region has the DNA TGTGCCAGCAGCCCTGGCGCGACAGGGGTTTCCGGGGAGCTGTTTTTT. This encodes CASSPGATGVSGELFF.

The chain couples TRBV9 to TRBJ2-1; 7 positions agree with TRBD1. The CDR3 consists of 16 residues. The germline V gene encodes CDR1 SGDLS and CDR2 YYNGEE. The J segment lost 2 bases and the V segment lost 0 bases, leaving 5 bases of the junction unmatched. The CDR3 DNA is TGTGCCAGCAGCGTAGACTCAGGGGGTGCCTACAATGAGCAGTTCTTC. This sequence encodes CASSVDSGGAYNEQFF.

The CDR3 DNA sequence: TGTGCCAGCAGCCCGGGACAGTACACTGAAGCTTTCTTT. Amino acid sequence: CASSPGQYTEAFF. The chain carries TRBV11-2 and TRBJ1-1, with 7 bases fitting TRBD1. Trimming took 5 bases from V and 3 from J; bases not matched to a gene: 3. The CDR3 spans 13 residues. In germline, CDR1 is SGHAT, CDR2 FQNNGV.

The chain uses TRBV6-1 and TRBJ2-7; a weak D match, TRBD2 (5 bases). Germline CDR1 and CDR2: MNHNS and SASEGT. The CDR3 is 15 residues long. V gave up 4 bases and J gave up 2 bases, with 15 bases separating them. DNA for the CDR3: TGTGCCAGCAGTGTACAACTATCTAGCACCTACGAGCAGTACTTC. Protein sequence: CASSVQLSSTYEQYF.

V and J are TRBV18 and TRBJ2-7; TRBD2 matches at 14 bases. The CDR3 runs to 15 residues. Per germline, CDR1 KGHSH and CDR2 LQKENI. After removal of 4 bases from V and 3 bases from J, the junction contained 2 bases not matched to a gene. This CDR3 is CASSQGTSGSYEQYF. CDR3 in DNA: TGTGCCAGCTCACAAGGGACTAGCGGGAGCTACGAGCAGTACTTC.

The chain employs TRBV19 and TRBJ1-1; D gene uncertain. This CDR3 spans 14 amino acids. Trimming shortened V by 2 bases and J by 5 bases, and 12 bases separated the two germline ends. CDR1 and CDR2 from the germline V gene are LNHDA and SQIVND (reference sequence). This CDR3 reads CASSISGPGTEAFF. In nucleotides, the CDR3 is TGTGCCAGTAGTATAAGCGGCCCGGGGACTGAAGCTTTCTTT.

The CDR3 loop reads CASSPPVGRGSTDTQYF. The CDR3 region has the DNA TGTGCCAGCTCACCACCGGTTGGCAGGGGGAGCACAGATACGCAGTATTTT. The gene calls are TRBV18 and TRBJ2-3; TRBD1 matches 7 bases. Germline lookup yields CDR1 KGHSH and CDR2 LQKENI. Losses at the gene ends were 0 bases for V and 0 bases for J; bases not matched to a gene: 6. The CDR3 covers 17 residues.

This chain uses TRBV7-6 with TRBJ1-3; D is ambiguous. CDR1 and CDR2 (germline): SGHVS, FNYEAQ. The CDR3 runs 14 residues. Trimming removed 7 bases at V and 0 bases at J, with 10 bases between. The CDR3: CASTPLSSGNTIYF. CDR3 sequence (DNA): TGTGCCAGCACTCCGTTGAGCTCTGGAAACACCATATATTTT.

The chain recombines TRBV6-5 with TRBJ2-7, with 7 bases that match TRBD1. Germline V gene data show CDR1 as MNHEY and CDR2 as SVGAGI. V dropped 2 bases and J dropped 2; count of bases not matched to a gene: 6. The CDR3 runs 15 residues. CDR3 region: CASSYQRDSTYEQYF. The CDR3, as DNA: TGTGCCAGCAGTTACCAACGGGACAGTACCTACGAGCAGTACTTC.

The chain joins TRBV28 to TRBJ2-1; 7 bases match TRBD1. The CDR3 extends over 16 amino acids. CDR1 and CDR2 (germline): MDHEN, SYDVKM. Trimming at V came to 7 bases and at J to 2 bases, leaving 11 bases not matched to a gene. The CDR3 DNA sequence: TGTGCCAGCATCGACCCACAGGGGACAACCTACAATGAGCAGTTCTTC. It translates to CASIDPQGTTYNEQFF.

V usage is TRBV7-9 and J usage is TRBJ2-1; 10 bases match TRBD2. The CDR3 runs to 15 residues. Unmatched junction bases numbered 8, after V lost 6 bases and J lost 6 bases. Germline CDR1 reads SEHNR; CDR2 reads FQNEAQ (reference sequence). CDR3 coding DNA: TGTGCCAGCAGTGAACCGGGACTAGCGATCAATGAGCAGTTCTTC. It yields the protein CASSEPGLAINEQFF.

J is TRBJ1-2 and V is TRBV28; D uncertain. The CDR3 has 12 residues. The germline V gene has CDR1 MDHEN and CDR2 SYDVKM. V was cut by 5 bases and J by 5 bases, with 9 bases left in between. The CDR3 is CASSVTKYGYTF. CDR3 DNA sequence: TGTGCCAGCAGTGTAACAAAGTATGGCTACACCTTC.

With respect to this clone: This sequence may be a read error, since a much larger clone differs from it by one base. The chain joins TRBV11-2 to TRBJ2-3, with no clear D. The germline V and J ends were trimmed by 5 bases and 0 bases, with 3 bases remaining between them. The CDR3 runs 12 residues. From germline, CDR1 is SGHAT and CDR2 FQNNGV. CDR3 DNA sequence: TGTGCCAGCAGCCCAAGCACAGATACGCAGTATTTT. Its protein product is CASSPSTDTQYF.

The chain joins TRBV28 to TRBJ2-5, with 7 positions matching TRBD2. CDR1 MDHEN and CDR2 SYDVKM come from the germline V gene. The V gene end was trimmed by 7 bases and the J gene end by 4 bases; junction bases not matched to a gene: 3. The CDR3 has 12 amino acids. CDR3 DNA sequence: TGTGCCAGCATAGGGAGGGGAGAGACCCAGTACTTC. Residues: CASIGRGETQYF.

The gene calls are TRBV5-6 and TRBJ2-3; the D gene is possibly TRBD2 (5 bases). Trimming took 1 base from V and 0 from J, leaving 9 bases between them. The V gene's germline CDR1 is SGHDT and CDR2 YYEEEE. This CDR3 spans 15 amino acids. This chain's CDR3 is CASSLIERSTDTQYF. CDR3 nucleotides: TGTGCCAGCAGCTTGATTGAGCGGAGCACAGATACGCAGTATTTT.